The T cell receptor beta chain described here comes from a study of OX40 agonist ivuxolimab in advanced cancers. Study-wide context: The dose-escalation group included hepatocellular carcinoma, melanoma, renal cell carcinoma and head and neck cancer.

Concerning this clone: Its antigen is currently unknown.

The protocol was immunoSEQ multiplex PCR, while the TCRdb copy is restricted to in-frame clones and leaves out a portion. The sample carries about 21,000 clones, around 89% recorded once. Overall study findings and caveats: Some of the lowest clonal expansion was seen in partial responders at 0.1-3.0 mg/kg.

The CDR3 covers 13 residues. Germline values: CDR1 SGDLS, CDR2 YYNGEE. The V gene lost 0 bases and the J gene lost 4 bases, with 7 bases spanning the gap. The V and J genes are TRBV9 and TRBJ2-5; D ambiguous. The sequencing here drew on CD4+ or CD8+ T cells sorted from blood, taken in a trial of the OX40 agonist ivuxolimab. This receptor was taken from an adult with an advanced solid tumor such as melanoma, head and neck, liver or kidney cancer. This CDR3 reads CASSVDGIETQYF. CDR3 DNA: TGTGCCAGCAGCGTAGACGGCATAGAGACCCAGTACTTC.